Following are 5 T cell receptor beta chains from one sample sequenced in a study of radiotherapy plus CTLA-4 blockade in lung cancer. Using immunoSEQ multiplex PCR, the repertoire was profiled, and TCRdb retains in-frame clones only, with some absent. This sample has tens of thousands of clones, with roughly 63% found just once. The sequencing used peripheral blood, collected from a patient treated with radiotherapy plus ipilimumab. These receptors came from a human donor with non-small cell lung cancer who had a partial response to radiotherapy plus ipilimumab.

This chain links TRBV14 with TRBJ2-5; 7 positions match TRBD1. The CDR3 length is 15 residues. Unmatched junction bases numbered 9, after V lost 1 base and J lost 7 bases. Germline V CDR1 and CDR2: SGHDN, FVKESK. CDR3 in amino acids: CASSQGGGGPGTQYF. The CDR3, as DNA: TGTGCCAGCAGCCAAGGAGGGGGCGGCCCAGGGACCCAGTACTTC. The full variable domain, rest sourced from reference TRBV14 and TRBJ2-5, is EAGVTQFPSHSVIEKGQTVTLRCDPISGHDNLYWYRRVMGKEIKFLLHFVKESKQDESGMPNNRFLAERTGGTYSTLKVQPAELEDSGVYFCASSQGGGGPGTQYFGPGTRLLVL.

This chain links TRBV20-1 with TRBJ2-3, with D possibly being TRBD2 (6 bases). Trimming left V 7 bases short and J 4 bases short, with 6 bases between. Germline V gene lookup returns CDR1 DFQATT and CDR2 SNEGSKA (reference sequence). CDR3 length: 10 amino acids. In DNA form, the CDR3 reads TGCAGTGGGGAGGCAGATACGCAGTATTTT. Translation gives CSGEADTQYF.

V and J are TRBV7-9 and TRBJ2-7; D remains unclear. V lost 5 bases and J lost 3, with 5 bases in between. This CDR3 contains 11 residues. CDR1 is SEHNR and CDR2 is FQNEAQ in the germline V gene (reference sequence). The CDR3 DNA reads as TGTGCCAGCAGCCCCGGCTACGAGCAGTACTTC. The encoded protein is CASSPGYEQYF.

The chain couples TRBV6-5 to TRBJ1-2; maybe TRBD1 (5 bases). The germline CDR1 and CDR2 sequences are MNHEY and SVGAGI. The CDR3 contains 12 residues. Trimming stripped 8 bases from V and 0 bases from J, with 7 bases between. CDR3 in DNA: TGTGCCAGCTCACAGGCTAACTATGGCTACACCTTC. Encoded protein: CASSQANYGYTF.

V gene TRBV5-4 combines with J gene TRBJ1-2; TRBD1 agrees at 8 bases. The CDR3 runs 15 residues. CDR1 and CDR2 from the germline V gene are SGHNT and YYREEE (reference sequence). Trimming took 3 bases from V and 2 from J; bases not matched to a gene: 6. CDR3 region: CASSSKTGVNYGYTF. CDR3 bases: TGTGCCAGCAGCTCGAAGACAGGGGTAAACTATGGCTACACCTTC.